Listed below are T cell receptor beta chains from one sample, sequenced in a study of Graves' ophthalmopathy and Graves' hyperthyroidism. TCRdb redid the calling of the multiplex PCR reads with MiXCR, one entry per CDR3 protein. The profile shows hundreds of thousands of distinct CDR3 sequences, roughly a fifth of them singletons. Sequencing was performed on peripheral blood. These receptors all come from a woman aged 45-65 years with Graves' ophthalmopathy. Each CDR3 is given with its conserved first and last residue. The D gene is left open where the match is weak. Size is stated for part of the rows, as once, few or many counts, or as a class when the clone is expanded.

J,size,D,V,CDR3,DNA
TRBJ2-7,many,TRBD2,TRBV6-2/TRBV6-3,CASSPSGGTYEQYF,TGTGCCAGCAGTCCTAGCGGGGGAACCTACGAGCAGTACTTC
TRBJ2-5,many,TRBD1,TRBV6-5,CASSYSTGGYRETQYF,TGTGCCAGCAGTTACTCGACAGGGGGGTACCGAGAGACCCAGTACTTC
TRBJ1-5,many,-,TRBV20-1,CSANPPTAGQPQHF,TGCAGTGCCAACCCACCCACCGCGGGACAGCCCCAGCATTTT
TRBJ1-2,many,-,TRBV5-1,CASGRMPVFYGYTF,TGCGCCAGCGGAAGAATGCCGGTGTTCTATGGCTACACCTTC
TRBJ2-5,many,-,TRBV7-9,CASSQDETQYF,TGTGCCAGCAGCCAGGACGAGACCCAGTACTTC
TRBJ2-7,many,-,TRBV6-5,CASSKVSYEQYF,TGTGCCAGCAGCAAAGTTAGCTACGAGCAGTACTTC
TRBJ1-5,-,-,TRBV12-3/TRBV12-4,CASSLGGARSNQPQHF,TGTGCCAGCAGTTTAGGGGGGGCTCGTAGCAATCAGCCCCAGCATTTT
TRBJ2-5,many,-,TRBV7-3,CASSLMGQETQYF,TGTGCCAGCAGCTTAATGGGACAAGAGACCCAGTACTTC
TRBJ2-7,few,TRBD2,TRBV30,CAWSQLATYEQYF,TGTGCCTGGAGTCAACTAGCGACCTACGAGCAGTACTTC
TRBJ1-1,-,-,TRBV4-1,CASSRGGWDTEAFF,TGCGCCAGCAGCCGAGGGGGTTGGGACACTGAAGCTTTCTTT
TRBJ2-3,many,-,TRBV2,CASSQTTSTDTQYF,TGTGCCAGCAGCCAGACAACTAGCACAGATACGCAGTATTTT
TRBJ2-2,many,-,TRBV6-1,CASTDLRGTGELFF,TGTGCCAGCACTGACCTCAGGGGTACCGGGGAGCTGTTTTTT
TRBJ2-7,-,TRBD2,TRBV28,CASSPPGLAGGSSYEQYF,TGTGCCAGCAGCCCTCCAGGACTAGCGGGAGGGAGCTCCTACGAGCAGTACTTC
TRBJ2-5,many,-,TRBV29-1,CSVAPRFQETQYF,TGCAGCGTTGCTCCTCGATTTCAAGAGACCCAGTACTTC
TRBJ2-2,many,-,TRBV19,CASSPRDTGELFF,TGTGCCAGTAGTCCCCGAGACACCGGGGAGCTGTTTTTT
TRBJ1-2,many,-,TRBV12-3/TRBV12-4,CASSPDENYGYTF,TGTGCCAGCAGTCCTGATGAAAACTATGGCTACACCTTC
TRBJ2-1,-,-,TRBV2,CASRKGLPYEQFF,TGTGCCAGCAGGAAAGGGCTCCCCTACGAGCAGTTCTTC
TRBJ2-7,many,-,TRBV12-3/TRBV12-4,CASRETGRTYEQYF,TGTGCCAGCAGAGAGACAGGGAGGACCTACGAGCAGTACTTC
TRBJ1-1,many,-,TRBV11-1,CASSFRTQNTEAFF,TGTGCCAGCAGCTTTAGGACACAGAACACTGAAGCTTTCTTT
TRBJ1-1,many,-,TRBV9,CASRPIGQRSTEAFF,TGTGCCAGCAGACCAATAGGACAACGATCCACTGAAGCTTTCTTT
TRBJ2-4,-,-,TRBV19,CASSLVGALGQGRNIQYF,TGTGCCAGTAGTCTTGTGGGAGCCCTGGGGCAGGGGAGAAACATTCAGTACTTC
TRBJ2-7,many,TRBD1,TRBV29-1,CSVAGGTGAAYEQYF,TGCAGCGTTGCGGGGGGGACAGGGGCTGCCTACGAGCAGTACTTC
TRBJ1-5,many,TRBD1,TRBV5-1,CASSLGDSDKPQHF,TGCGCCAGCAGCTTGGGGGACAGCGATAAGCCCCAGCATTTT
TRBJ1-5,many,-,TRBV28,CASSTWTELNQPQHF,TGTGCCAGCAGTACCTGGACAGAACTAAATCAGCCCCAGCATTTT
TRBJ2-5,many,TRBD2,TRBV6-1,CASSTAASTSGRRETQYF,TGTGCCAGCAGTACAGCCGCTTCGACTAGCGGGAGACGGGAGACCCAGTACTTC
TRBJ2-2,many,-,TRBV24-1,CATSDLGELFF,TGTGCCACCAGTGATTTAGGGGAGCTGTTTTTT
TRBJ1-3,many,-,TRBV11-2,CASSQRAGSSGNTIYF,TGTGCCAGCAGCCAAAGGGCGGGGAGCTCTGGAAACACCATATATTTT
TRBJ1-4,-,-,TRBV6-1,CASSLGQATNEKLFF,TGTGCCAGCAGTCTCGGACAAGCAACTAATGAAAAACTGTTTTTT
TRBJ2-7,many,-,TRBV12-3/TRBV12-4,CASSLRRIYEQYF,TGTGCCAGCAGTTTAAGGCGGATCTACGAGCAGTACTTC
TRBJ1-5,many,-,TRBV28,CASSFGGFNQPQHF,TGTGCCAGCAGTTTCGGGGGGTTCAATCAGCCCCAGCATTTT
TRBJ2-7,many,-,TRBV2,CASMVDSAYEQYF,TGTGCCAGCATGGTCGACAGCGCCTACGAGCAGTACTTC
TRBJ2-7,few,-,TRBV6-5,CASSYDIASSYEQCF,TGTGCCAGCAGTTACGACATAGCCAGCTCCTACGAGCAGTGCTTC
TRBJ1-2,-,-,TRBV3-1,CASSPPRGAGGYTF,TGTGCCAGCAGCCCCCCCCGGGGGGCGGGGGGCTACACCTTC
TRBJ1-2,many,TRBD1,TRBV28,CASRSGTEGYTF,TGTGCCAGCAGATCAGGGACAGAGGGCTACACCTTC
TRBJ2-2,-,-,TRBV6-1,CASSERLSGELFF,TGTGCCAGCAGTGAACGACTATCCGGGGAGCTGTTTTTT
TRBJ1-5,many,-,TRBV5-1,CASSLEGSGNQPQHF,TGCGCCAGCAGCTTGGAGGGGTCGGGCAATCAGCCCCAGCATTTT
TRBJ2-5,many,TRBD2,TRBV11-2,CASSPRRLAGVRGETQYF,TGTGCCAGCAGCCCCAGGCGTCTAGCGGGAGTGAGGGGAGAGACCCAGTACTTC
TRBJ1-6,-,TRBD1,TRBV10-3,CAISEGTGENSPLHF,TGTGCCATCAGTGAGGGGACAGGGGAGAATTCACCCCTCCACTTT
TRBJ1-2,many,-,TRBV6-1,CASSEERFYGYTF,TGTGCCAGCAGTGAAGAAAGGTTCTATGGCTACACCTTC
TRBJ1-2,-,-,TRBV6-2/TRBV6-3,CASRGYGTASGPATGYGYTF,TGTGCCAGCAGGGGATACGGGACGGCTTCAGGGCCGGCGACAGGTTATGGCTACACCTTC